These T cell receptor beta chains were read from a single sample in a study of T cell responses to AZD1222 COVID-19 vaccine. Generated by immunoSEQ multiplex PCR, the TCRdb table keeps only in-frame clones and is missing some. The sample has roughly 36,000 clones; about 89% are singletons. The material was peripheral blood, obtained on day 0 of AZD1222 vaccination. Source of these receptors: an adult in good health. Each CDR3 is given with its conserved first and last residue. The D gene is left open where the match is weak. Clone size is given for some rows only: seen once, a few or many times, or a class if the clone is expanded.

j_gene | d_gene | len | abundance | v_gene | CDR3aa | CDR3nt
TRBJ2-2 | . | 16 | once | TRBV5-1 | CASSLVVAANTGELFF | TGCGCCAGCAGCTTGGTAGTAGCGGCCAACACCGGGGAGCTGTTTTTT
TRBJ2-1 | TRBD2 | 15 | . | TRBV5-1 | CASSTGTSSYNEQFF | TGCGCCAGCAGTACTGGGACTAGCTCCTACAATGAGCAGTTCTTC
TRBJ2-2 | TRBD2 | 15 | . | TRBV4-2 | CASSSSGSLTGELFF | TGTGCCAGCAGCTCTAGCGGGAGTCTAACCGGGGAGCTGTTTTTT
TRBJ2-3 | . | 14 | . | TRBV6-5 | CASSYMTSTDTQYF | TGTGCCAGCAGTTACATGACTAGTACAGATACGCAGTATTTT
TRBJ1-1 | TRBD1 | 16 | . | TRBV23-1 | CASSQTRDRKNTEAFF | TGCGCCAGCAGTCAAACACGGGACAGAAAGAACACTGAAGCTTTCTTT
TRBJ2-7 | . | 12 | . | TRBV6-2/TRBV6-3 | CASSSLGNEQYF | TGTGCCAGCAGTTCGCTAGGCAACGAGCAGTACTTC
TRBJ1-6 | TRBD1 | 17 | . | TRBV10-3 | CAISELWDRGGNSPLHF | TGTGCCATCAGTGAGTTATGGGACAGGGGAGGTAATTCACCCCTCCACTTT
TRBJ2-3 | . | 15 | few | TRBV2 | CASSDQGLPTDTQYF | TGTGCCAGCAGTGACCAGGGACTTCCCACAGATACGCAGTATTTT
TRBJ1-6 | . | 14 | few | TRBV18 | CASSSDGHNSPLHF | TGTGCCAGCTCGTCAGACGGACATAATTCACCCCTCCACTTT
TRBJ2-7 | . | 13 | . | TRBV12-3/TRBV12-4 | CASSRGQSYEQYF | TGTGCCAGCAGTCGAGGACAGTCCTACGAGCAGTACTTC
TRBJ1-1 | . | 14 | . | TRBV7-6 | CASSLASLGSEAFF | TGTGCCAGCAGCTTAGCAAGTTTGGGCAGTGAAGCTTTCTTT
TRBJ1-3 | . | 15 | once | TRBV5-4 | CASSLGGAAGNTIYF | TGTGCCAGCAGCTTGGGGGGGGCGGCTGGAAACACCATATATTTT
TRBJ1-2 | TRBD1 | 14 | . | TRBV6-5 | CASSRTGSDGGYTF | TGTGCCAGCAGTCGGACAGGTTCCGACGGCGGCTACACCTTC
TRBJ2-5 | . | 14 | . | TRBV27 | CASTGEASRETQYF | TGTGCCAGCACAGGGGAAGCTTCCCGGGAGACCCAGTACTTC
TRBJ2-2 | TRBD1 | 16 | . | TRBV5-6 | CASSVPQGSGTGELFF | TGTGCCAGCAGCGTACCACAGGGGTCTGGGACCGGGGAGCTGTTTTTT
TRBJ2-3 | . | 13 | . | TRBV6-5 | CASSFKWIDTQYF | TGTGCCAGCAGTTTTAAATGGATAGATACGCAGTATTTT
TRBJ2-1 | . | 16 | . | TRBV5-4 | CASSSPGIGANNEQFF | TGTGCCAGCAGCTCCCCCGGGATTGGGGCTAACAATGAGCAGTTCTTC
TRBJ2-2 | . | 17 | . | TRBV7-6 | CASSPPGGRANTGELFF | TGTGCCAGCAGCCCTCCGGGCGGCAGGGCGAACACCGGGGAGCTGTTTTTT
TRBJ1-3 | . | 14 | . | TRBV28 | CASSPGGIGDTIYF | TGTGCCAGCAGCCCTGGAGGGATTGGGGACACCATATATTTT
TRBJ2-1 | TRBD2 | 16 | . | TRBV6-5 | CASSSPRRGTYNEQFF | TGTGCCAGCAGTTCCCCTAGGCGGGGGACCTACAATGAGCAGTTCTTC
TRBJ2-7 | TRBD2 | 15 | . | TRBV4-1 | CASSQGYSGATGRYF | TGCGCCAGCAGCCAAGGCTATAGCGGGGCTACTGGGCGATACTTC
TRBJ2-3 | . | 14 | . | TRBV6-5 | CASTKTVSTDTQYF | TGTGCCAGCACCAAGACAGTTAGCACAGATACGCAGTATTTT
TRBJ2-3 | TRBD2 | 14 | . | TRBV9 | CASSELSGMDTQYF | TGTGCCAGCAGCGAACTTAGCGGGATGGATACGCAGTATTTT
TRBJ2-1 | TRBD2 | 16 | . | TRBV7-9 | CASTLLGGGAVDEQFF | TGTGCCAGCACCCTGCTCGGCGGGGGGGCCGTAGATGAGCAGTTCTTC
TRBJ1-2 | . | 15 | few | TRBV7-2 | CASSPWERGDYGYTF | TGTGCCAGCAGCCCGTGGGAGCGAGGGGACTATGGCTACACCTTC
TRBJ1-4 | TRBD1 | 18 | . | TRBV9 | CASSVGQGFSPTNEKLFF | TGTGCCAGCAGCGTAGGACAGGGATTTTCTCCAACTAATGAAAAACTGTTTTTT
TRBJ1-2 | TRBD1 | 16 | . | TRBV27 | CASSFSIGTGGTGYTF | TGTGCCAGCAGTTTCTCCATCGGGACAGGGGGTACAGGCTACACCTTC
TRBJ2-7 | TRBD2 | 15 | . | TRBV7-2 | CASSLASGRGYEQYF | TGTGCCAGCAGCTTAGCTAGCGGGAGGGGCTACGAGCAGTACTTC
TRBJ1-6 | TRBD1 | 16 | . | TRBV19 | CASSRVGTGRNSPLHF | TGTGCCAGTAGCAGGGTTGGGACAGGGAGGAATTCACCCCTCCACTTT
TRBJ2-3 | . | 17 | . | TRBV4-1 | CASSPYQGDSSTDTQYF | TGCGCCAGCAGCCCGTATCAGGGGGACTCTAGCACAGATACGCAGTATTTT
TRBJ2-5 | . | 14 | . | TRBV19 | CASSSSGLKETQYF | TGTGCCAGTAGCTCATCGGGTCTTAAAGAGACCCAGTACTTC
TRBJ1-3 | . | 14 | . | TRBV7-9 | CASTDSSSGNTIYF | TGTGCCAGCACTGATTCGAGCTCTGGAAACACCATATATTTT
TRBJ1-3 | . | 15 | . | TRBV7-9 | CASSAHRGSGNTIYF | TGTGCCAGCAGCGCTCATAGGGGCTCTGGAAACACCATATATTTT
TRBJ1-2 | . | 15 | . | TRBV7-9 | CASSSHRDTRDGYTF | TGTGCCAGCAGCTCCCACAGGGACACGCGAGACGGCTACACCTTC
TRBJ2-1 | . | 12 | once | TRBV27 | CASSFGGNEQFF | TGTGCCAGCAGTTTTGGGGGGAATGAGCAGTTCTTC
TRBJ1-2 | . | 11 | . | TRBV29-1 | CSVVVGYGYTF | TGCAGCGTTGTAGTCGGTTATGGCTACACCTTC
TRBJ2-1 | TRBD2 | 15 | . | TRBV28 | CASSRAGILYNEQFF | TGTGCCAGCAGCAGAGCGGGAATTTTGTACAATGAGCAGTTCTTC
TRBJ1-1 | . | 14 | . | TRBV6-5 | CASSYSTGKNEAFF | TGTGCCAGCAGTTACTCGACCGGGAAAAATGAAGCTTTCTTT
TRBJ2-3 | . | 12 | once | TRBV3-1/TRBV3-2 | CASSSGVAFRYF | TGTGCCAGCAGTTCTGGCGTTGCGTTCCGGTATTTT
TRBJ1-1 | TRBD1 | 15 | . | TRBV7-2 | CASRRTGTGALEAFF | TGTGCCAGCAGACGAACCGGGACAGGGGCCTTAGAAGCTTTCTTT
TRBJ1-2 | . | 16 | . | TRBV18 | CASSPTGPPSNYGYTF | TGTGCCAGCTCACCAACTGGGCCTCCTTCTAACTATGGCTACACCTTC
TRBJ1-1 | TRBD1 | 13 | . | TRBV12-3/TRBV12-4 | CATKGQGNTEAFF | TGTGCCACCAAGGGACAGGGGAACACTGAAGCTTTCTTT
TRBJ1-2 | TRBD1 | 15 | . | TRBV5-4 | CASSSRDRVYYGYTF | TGTGCCAGCAGCTCCCGGGACAGGGTCTACTATGGCTACACCTTC
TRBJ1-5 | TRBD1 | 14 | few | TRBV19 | CASSDRGSNQPQHF | TGTGCCAGTAGTGACAGGGGGAGCAATCAGCCCCAGCATTTT
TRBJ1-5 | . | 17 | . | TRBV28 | CASRGVGREAPNQPQHF | TGTGCCAGCAGGGGGGTAGGGAGGGAGGCACCCAATCAGCCCCAGCATTTT
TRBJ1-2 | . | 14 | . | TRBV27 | CASSLKGFNYGYTF | TGTGCCAGCTCCCTTAAGGGATTTAACTATGGCTACACCTTC
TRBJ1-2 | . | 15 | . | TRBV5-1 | CASSSGMGANYGYTF | TGCGCCAGCAGCTCGGGGATGGGGGCGAACTATGGCTACACCTTC
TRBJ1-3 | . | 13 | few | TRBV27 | CASSLGAGNTIYF | TGTGCCAGCAGTCTCGGTGCTGGAAACACCATATATTTT
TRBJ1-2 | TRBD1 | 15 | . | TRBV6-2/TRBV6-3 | CASSRLQGGYNGYTF | TGTGCCAGCAGCCGATTACAGGGGGGATACAATGGCTACACCTTC
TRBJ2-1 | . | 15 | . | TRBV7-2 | CASSLYGGSYNEQFF | TGTGCCAGCAGCTTATATGGGGGGTCCTACAATGAGCAGTTCTTC
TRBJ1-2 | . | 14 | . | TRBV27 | CASSLTPGPYGYTF | TGTGCCAGCAGTTTAACACCGGGCCCCTATGGCTACACCTTC
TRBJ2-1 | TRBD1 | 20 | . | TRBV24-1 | CATSDFKSGTGGIVSNEQFF | TGTGCCACCAGTGATTTCAAGTCGGGGACAGGGGGAATCGTGAGTAATGAGCAGTTCTTC
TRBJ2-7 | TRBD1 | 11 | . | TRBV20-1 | CSARTGVEQYF | TGCAGTGCCAGGACAGGGGTCGAGCAGTACTTC
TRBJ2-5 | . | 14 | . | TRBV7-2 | CASSLGGRGETQYF | TGTGCCAGCAGCTTAGGAGGGAGAGGAGAGACCCAGTACTTC
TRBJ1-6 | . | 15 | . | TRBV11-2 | CASSLDAPGSSPLHF | TGTGCCAGCAGCTTAGATGCCCCGGGTAGCTCACCCCTCCACTTT
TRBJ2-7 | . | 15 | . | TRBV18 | CASSPESVSSYEQYF | TGTGCCAGCTCACCAGAGTCCGTAAGCTCCTACGAGCAGTACTTC
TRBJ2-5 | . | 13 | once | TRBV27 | CASRRVQGETQYF | TGTGCCAGCAGGAGGGTCCAGGGTGAGACCCAGTACTTC